This T cell receptor (beta chain) emerged from a study of T cell repertoires in cytomegalovirus infection. The overall study: Shared public TCR beta signatures pointed to both CMV infection and a matching HLA type.

Germline loops: CDR1 SGHVS, CDR2 FQNEAQ. The V end lost 5 bases, the J end lost 4 bases, and 10 bases lay between the germline ends. The length of the CDR3 is 13 residues. Study-wide results and caveats: Cumulated frequencies of public TCR beta families served to identify carriers of CMV plus the relevant HLA.

In TCRdb, the reads were re-called with MiXCR into one record per CDR3 protein. The data contain around 530,000 distinct CDR3 sequences, around 27% of them seen just once; the ten biggest clones take up under 15%. This clonotype was counted only a few times. Its cognate antigen is unknown. The sequence came from a human donor in good health (CMV status not recorded). Some clones in this sample may be carry-over from other donors' samples. Specimen: PBMCs. The chain uses TRBV7-8 and TRBJ2-3; D gene uncertain. The CDR3 nucleotides are TGTGCCAGCAGCCCGGCGGCGGCAGATACGCAGTATTTT. It translates to CASSPAAADTQYF.